A selection of T cell receptor beta chains follows, all from one sample in a study of blood T cell repertoires in COVID-19. Clones were sequenced by immunoSEQ multiplex PCR, and TCRdb holds only the in-frame ones, with some missing. Of about 150,000 clones detected, about four fifths appear once; the ten largest clones hold roughly 19%. The specimen sequenced was peripheral blood. Source of these receptors: a woman aged 65 to 85 who had recovered from COVID-19. CDR3s include the opening cysteine and the closing phenylalanine or tryptophan. D genes are given only for firm matches. The size of a clone is reported for some rows only, either as once, few or many, or as a class for expanded clones.

>.|TRBJ2-1|.|13|TRBV6-5
CASTRVGYNEQFF
TGTGCCAGCACGCGGGTAGGTTACAATGAGCAGTTCTTC
>.|TRBJ1-3|.|13|TRBV6-1
CASSEGRVYTIYF
TGTGCCAGCAGTGAAGGGAGGGTATACACCATATATTTT
>.|TRBJ2-2|.|16|TRBV5-5
CASSINPGQNTGELFF
TGTGCCAGCAGCATAAACCCGGGACAAAACACCGGGGAGCTGTTTTTT
>.|TRBJ2-1|.|12|TRBV5-1
CASRWGLGEQFF
TGCGCCTCCAGGTGGGGCCTGGGGGAGCAGTTCTTC
>once|TRBJ2-1|TRBD2|14|TRBV28
CASSPGLASYEQFF
TGTGCCAGCAGCCCTGGACTAGCATCCTATGAGCAGTTCTTC
>.|TRBJ1-5|.|15|TRBV30
CAWSRLDSRNQPQHF
TGTGCCTGGAGTAGGCTTGACAGCAGAAATCAGCCCCAGCATTTT
>.|TRBJ2-1|TRBD2|15|TRBV10-3
CAISGTGTSGGEQFF
TGTGCCATCAGTGGAACCGGGACTAGCGGGGGTGAGCAGTTCTTC
>.|TRBJ1-2|TRBD1|15|TRBV18
CASSPRTGGGYGYTF
TGTGCCAGCTCACCTCGGACAGGGGGCGGCTATGGCTACACCTTC
>.|TRBJ2-1|TRBD1|16|TRBV18
CASSPPGTGQLNEQFF
TGTGCCAGCTCCCCACCCGGGACAGGCCAACTTAATGAGCAGTTCTTC
>.|TRBJ2-1|.|16|TRBV19
CASNRPRLILHNEQFF
TGTGCCAGTAATCGTCCCCGACTAATACTCCACAATGAGCAGTTCTTC
>.|TRBJ1-5|.|14|TRBV4-3
CASSQEGGGQPQHF
TGCGCCAGCAGCCAAGAGGGGGGGGGTCAGCCCCAGCATTTT
>few|TRBJ1-6|TRBD1|15|TRBV2
CASSLRGTYNSPLHF
TGTGCCAGCAGCCTCAGGGGGACGTATAATTCACCCCTCCACTTT
>.|TRBJ1-6|TRBD1|16|TRBV18
CASSPAGQAGDSPLHF
TGTGCCAGCTCACCGGCGGGACAGGCCGGAGATTCACCCCTCCACTTT
>.|TRBJ2-2|TRBD2|19|TRBV7-3
CASSLRSGLAGGGTGELFF
TGTGCCAGCAGCCTTAGAAGTGGGCTAGCGGGAGGGGGAACCGGGGAGCTGTTTTTT
>.|TRBJ2-1|.|13|TRBV7-9
CASTRAANNEQFF
TGTGCCAGCACCCGAGCGGCCAACAATGAGCAGTTCTTC
>.|TRBJ2-4|.|13|TRBV21-1
CATRVGAKNIQYF
TGTGCGACCCGGGTTGGAGCCAAAAACATTCAGTACTTC
>.|TRBJ2-5|.|13|TRBV6-5
CASSYRGWETQYF
TGTGCCAGCAGTTATCGGGGTTGGGAGACCCAGTACTTC
>.|TRBJ1-4|TRBD1|14|TRBV7-9
CASSLGQGGEKLFF
TGTGCCAGCAGCTTAGGACAGGGGGGTGAAAAACTGTTTTTT
>.|TRBJ1-4|.|11|TRBV6-6
CAAWGGRKLFF
TGTGCCGCCTGGGGAGGACGAAAACTGTTTTTT
>once|TRBJ1-1|.|12|TRBV7-9
CASSPKGSEAFF
TGTGCCAGCAGCCCGAAGGGGTCTGAAGCTTTCTTT
>.|TRBJ1-4|TRBD1|14|TRBV10-3
CAARGGDRDEKLFF
TGTGCCGCCCGGGGAGGGGACAGGGACGAAAAACTGTTTTTT
>.|TRBJ1-2|.|16|TRBV27
CASSSLVGQGTYGYTF
TGTGCCAGCAGTTCTTTGGTTGGGCAGGGGACCTATGGCTACACCTTC
>.|TRBJ2-3|TRBD2|12|TRBV12-3/TRBV12-4
CASSFPSGAQYF
TGTGCCAGCAGTTTTCCCAGCGGGGCGCAGTATTTT
>.|TRBJ2-5|TRBD1|16|TRBV7-9
CASSLPRTGGQETQYF
TGTGCCAGCAGCTTGCCACGGACAGGGGGCCAAGAGACCCAGTACTTC
>.|TRBJ1-2|.|16|TRBV3-1/TRBV3-2
CASSQDGGPGNYGYTF
TGTGCCAGCAGCCAAGACGGGGGGCCCGGGAACTATGGCTACACCTTC
>.|TRBJ2-7|.|13|TRBV5-1
CASSFLAPGEQYF
TGCGCCAGCAGCTTTCTAGCGCCGGGGGAGCAGTACTTC
>.|TRBJ1-6|.|11|TRBV9
CASSGEGPLHF
TGTGCCAGCAGCGGGGAGGGACCCCTCCACTTT
>once|TRBJ2-6|TRBD2|16|TRBV27
CASSRPGGVGANVLTF
TGTGCCAGCAGTCGCCCGGGGGGGGTCGGGGCCAACGTCCTGACTTTC
>.|TRBJ1-1|.|13|TRBV19
CASSTLQVPEAFF
TGTGCCAGTAGTACGCTACAGGTGCCTGAAGCTTTCTTT
>.|TRBJ2-5|TRBD2|16|TRBV18
CASSPMGLPEGETQYF
TGTGCCAGCTCACCGATGGGACTACCAGAGGGAGAGACCCAGTACTTC
>once|TRBJ1-3|.|14|TRBV19
CASSTPDSGPGVYF
TGTGCCAGTAGTACCCCCGACAGCGGTCCAGGGGTATATTTT
>.|TRBJ2-3|TRBD2|19|TRBV3-1/TRBV3-2
CASSQRVLAGRGGRNTQYF
TGTGCCAGCAGCCAAAGGGTCCTAGCGGGAAGAGGGGGAAGGAATACGCAGTATTTT
>.|TRBJ1-2|.|13|TRBV20-1
CSASAEDNYGYTF
TGCAGTGCTAGTGCAGAGGATAACTATGGCTACACCTTC